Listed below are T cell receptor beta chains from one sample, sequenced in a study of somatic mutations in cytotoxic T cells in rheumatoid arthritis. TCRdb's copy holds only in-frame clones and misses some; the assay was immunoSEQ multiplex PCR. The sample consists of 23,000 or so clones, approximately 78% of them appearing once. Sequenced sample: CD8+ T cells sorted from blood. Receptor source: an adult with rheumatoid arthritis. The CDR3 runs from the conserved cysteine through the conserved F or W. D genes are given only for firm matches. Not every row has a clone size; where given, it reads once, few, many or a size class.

CASSEAPGGSDEQFF TGTGCCAGCAGTGAAGCACCGGGGGGGAGCGATGAGCAGTTCTTC once TRBD2 TRBJ2-1 TRBV6-1
CSSRTGLNEQFF TGCAGCTCCCGGACAGGGCTCAATGAGCAGTTCTTC - TRBD1 TRBJ2-1 TRBV29-1
CASSVAGLLPETFF TGTGCCAGCAGCGTAGCTGGATTGTTGCCGGAGACTTTCTTT - - TRBJ1-1 TRBV9
CASSFPPDTQYF TGTGCCAGCAGCTTTCCACCAGATACGCAGTATTTT - - TRBJ2-3 TRBV5-4
CASSDGTGDEYEQYF TGTGCCAGCAGCGATGGGACAGGGGACGAATACGAGCAGTACTTC few TRBD1 TRBJ2-7 TRBV7-9
CAISDPRDSASYEQYF TGTGCCATCAGCGATCCCCGGGACAGTGCTTCCTACGAGCAGTACTTC - TRBD1 TRBJ2-7 TRBV10-3
CASSLGYTEAFF TGTGCCAGCAGCTTAGGCTACACTGAAGCTTTCTTT - - TRBJ1-1 TRBV7-9
CASSLRGEGSYNSPLHF TGCGCCAGCAGCTTGCGAGGGGAGGGGTCCTATAATTCACCCCTCCACTTT once - TRBJ1-6 TRBV5-1
CASSRTDYLANQPQHF TGTGCCAGTAGTAGGACAGACTATTTAGCAAATCAGCCCCAGCATTTT - - TRBJ1-5 TRBV19
CASSPTGTGNYGYTF TGTGCCAGCAGCCCTACCGGGACAGGGAACTATGGCTACACCTTC - TRBD1 TRBJ1-2 TRBV7-9
CASSGGAGVTYEQYF TGTGCCAGCAGTGGGGGAGCGGGGGTCACCTACGAGCAGTACTTC - TRBD2 TRBJ2-7 TRBV27
CASSRGTRNTGELFF TGTGCCAGCAGTCGCGGGACAAGGAACACCGGGGAGCTGTTTTTT - - TRBJ2-2 TRBV6-5
CASSRDRESGANVLTF TGTGCCAGCAGCCGGGACAGGGAATCTGGGGCCAACGTCCTGACTTTC - TRBD1 TRBJ2-6 TRBV6-4
CASSTSGLAYNEQFF TGTGCCAGTAGCACCTCGGGACTAGCTTACAATGAGCAGTTCTTC - TRBD2 TRBJ2-1 TRBV19
CSVERGTADTEAFF TGCAGCGTTGAGAGGGGGACAGCGGACACTGAAGCTTTCTTT - TRBD1 TRBJ1-1 TRBV29-1
CASSLGSAGTNEKLFF TGTGCCAGCAGCTTAGGCTCGGCGGGGACTAATGAAAAACTGTTTTTT - - TRBJ1-4 TRBV13
CASSSRDRDPGDTF TGTGCCAGCAGCTCTCGCGACCGGGATCCCGGGGACACCTTC - - TRBJ1-2 TRBV7-9
CASSLAGGRQETQYF TGCGCCAGCAGCTTGGCCGGAGGACGGCAAGAGACCCAGTACTTC - - TRBJ2-5 TRBV5-1
CASSPRAGGPYEQYF TGTGCCAGCAGCCCTAGAGCGGGGGGGCCCTACGAGCAGTACTTC - TRBD2 TRBJ2-7 TRBV7-9
CASSLLDRTITGELFF TGTGCCAGCAGCTTGCTGGACAGGACCATTACCGGGGAGCTGTTTTTT - TRBD1 TRBJ2-2 TRBV13
CASSPAGGLSYEQYF TGTGCCAGCAGCCCAGCGGGGGGCCTCTCCTACGAGCAGTACTTC - TRBD2 TRBJ2-7 TRBV11-2
CASSPRTGVLLNTEAFF TGTGCCAGCAGCCCGCGGACAGGGGTACTGCTTAACACTGAAGCTTTCTTT medium-sized TRBD1 TRBJ1-1 TRBV9
CASSQPREGGLTQYF TGTGCCAGCAGCCAACCCCGCGAAGGGGGCCTGACGCAGTATTTT - TRBD1 TRBJ2-3 TRBV4-2
CASSEYGIEQFF TGCGCCAGCAGTGAATATGGAATTGAGCAGTTCTTC - - TRBJ2-1 TRBV10-1